This TCR beta chain was identified during a study of shared clonotypes between healthy human individuals. Study-wide findings and caveats: Estimated clonotype richness was generally higher in naive than memory subsets.

Note on this clone: Its antigen is currently unknown.

Only CD45RO-negative cells positively selected for CCR7 counted as naive CD8 cells, so terminally differentiated effector memory CD45RA+ cells were excluded. The donors were adults (healthy and HIV-negative) with no recent acute infections or vaccinations. Researchers divided each subset's genomic DNA evenly across several immunoSEQ plates. An approximately 210 ng quantity of DNA, roughly 30,000 T cell genomes, went into the sorted-subset replicate PCRs. Profiled with immunoSEQ multiplex PCR; TCRdb holds only in-frame clones, not every one. The table has about 2,200,000 clones, approximately 94% seen once. The germline gives CDR1 SGDLS, CDR2 YYNGEE. The CDR3 contains 18 residues. The ends lost 0 bases at V and 2 bases at J; junction bases unmatched: 9.

The receptor was derived from a man younger than 35 in good health. Some clones in this sample may be carry-over from other donors' samples. The genes are TRBV9 and TRBJ1-3; TRBD1 agrees at 9 bases. Material: naive CD8+ T cells from PBMCs. Written as DNA, the CDR3 is TGTGCCAGCAGCGTAGCTACAGGAGGGACAGGGCCTGGAAACACCATATATTTT. This translates into CASSVATGGTGPGNTIYF.